This T cell receptor beta chain stems from a study of blood T cell repertoires in COVID-19. About the research overall: Samples taken during acute and convalescent COVID-19 were collected in the United States, Italy and Spain. Sources were T cells, B-cell-depleted T cells, or PBMCs; the material itself was cDNA or gDNA.

Source study methods: Nucleated cell counts were estimated from reference gene primer amplification. Clones were read by immunoSEQ multiplex PCR, and TCRdb kept only the in-frame ones, dropping some. The DNA was the basis for D and trimming; V, J and clone size are from that table. The sample includes some 83,000 clones, about four fifths of them seen just once. Per germline, CDR1 SGHDN and CDR2 FVKESK. The trim removed 0 bases at V and 4 bases at J, leaving 6 bases unmatched. The CDR3 runs 16 residues. This clonotype originated in a man aged 45-65 years with acute or convalescent COVID-19. The V gene is TRBV14, the J gene TRBJ2-1; 7 bases map to TRBD1. The material sequenced was peripheral blood. The CDR3: CASSQDFGTAYNEQFF. CDR3 nucleotides: TGTGCCAGCAGCCAAGATTTCGGGACAGCATACAATGAGCAGTTCTTC.